This is a list of T cell receptor beta chains from one sample in a study of Graves' ophthalmopathy and Graves' hyperthyroidism. Via MiXCR, TCRdb re-called the multiplex PCR reads, giving one row per CDR3 protein. Of about 740,000 distinct CDR3 sequences listed, approximately 40% are singletons. Specimen: peripheral blood. Source of these receptors: an adult man with Graves' ophthalmopathy. Each CDR3 is given with its conserved first and last residue. A D gene is named only where the DNA matches it firmly. The size field is filled for only some rows; it gives once, few, many or a size class.

j_gene	v_gene	abundance	d_gene	CDR3nt	CDR3aa
TRBJ2-2	TRBV2	many	TRBD2	TGTGCCAGCGGGACTAGGGCTGCCGGGGAGCTGTTTTTT	CASGTRAAGELFF
TRBJ1-3	TRBV12-3/TRBV12-4	-	TRBD1	TGTGCCAGCAGTTCCGACGGGGGGACAGGGGGAAACACCATATATTTT	CASSSDGGTGGNTIYF
TRBJ1-1	TRBV29-1	many	-	TGCAGCGTTGAAAGGCAGATGGGCACTGAAGCTTTCTTT	CSVERQMGTEAFF
TRBJ1-2	TRBV4-3	few	-	TGCGCCAGCAGCCAAGGACGGACCACTAACTATGGCTACACCTTC	CASSQGRTTNYGYTF
TRBJ2-2	TRBV10-2	few	TRBD2	TGCGCCAGCAGGCTATTAGGGACTAGGGACACCGGGGAGCTGTTTTTT	CASRLLGTRDTGELFF
TRBJ2-5	TRBV20-1	-	-	TGCAGTGCTGGTGACCAAGAGACCCAGTACTTC	CSAGDQETQYF
TRBJ1-4	TRBV10-3	many	-	TGTGCCACTAGCCCAGGAGCATCTAATGAAAAACTGTTTTTT	CATSPGASNEKLFF
TRBJ2-5	TRBV5-6	few	TRBD2	TGTGCCAGCAGGGTCAACTTTCGGGGGGCCCAGTACTTC	CASRVNFRGAQYF
TRBJ1-2	TRBV2	-	-	TGTGCCAGCAACCGACGGGGAGGGTCTTATGGCTACACCTTC	CASNRRGGSYGYTF
TRBJ2-5	TRBV28	-	-	TGTGCCATTACAGGGTTTGAGGAGACCCAGTACTTC	CAITGFEETQYF
TRBJ1-1	TRBV7-2	-	-	TGTGCCAGCAGCTCGTACTCGAAGCGGACTGAAGCTTTCTTT	CASSSYSKRTEAFF
TRBJ1-6	TRBV30	once	-	TGTGCCTGGAGTGTACAGGTCGGTCCAAATTCACCCCTCCACTTT	CAWSVQVGPNSPLHF
TRBJ2-7	TRBV2	-	TRBD1	TGTGCCAGCAGTTCCATCAACAGGGGGTACGAGCAGTACTTC	CASSSINRGYEQYF
TRBJ1-5	TRBV12-3/TRBV12-4	-	-	TGTGCCAGCTCACCCGAACAGCCCCAGCATTTT	CASSPEQPQHF
TRBJ1-1	TRBV28	few	-	TGTGCCAGCAGCTTGCAGGGAATAACTGAAGCTTTCTTT	CASSLQGITEAFF
TRBJ2-5	TRBV7-6	many	-	TGTGCCAGCAGCTCTAGGCTGTTCGAGACCCAGTACTTC	CASSSRLFETQYF
TRBJ1-1	TRBV10-2	-	TRBD1	TGCGCCAGCAGGAAAAACAGGGGGAACACTGAAGCTTTCTTT	CASRKNRGNTEAFF
TRBJ1-6	TRBV25-1	few	-	TGTGCCAGCAGCTTATGGGGGCTACGGTCCTATAATTCACCCCTCCACTTT	CASSLWGLRSYNSPLHF
TRBJ1-2	TRBV29-1	many	-	TGCAGCGTTCCCCGGGGGTGGGGCTATGGCTACACCTTC	CSVPRGWGYGYTF